The 30 T cell receptor beta chains below come from one sample, sequenced in a study of beta chain features in type 1 diabetes. What was sequenced were expressed TCRB transcripts, since all of the isolated RNA had been reverse transcribed. Libraries were prepared by immunoSEQ multiplex PCR; TCRdb keeps only in-frame clonotypes and omits some of them. The sample holds under 450,000 clones; 11% to 15% are singletons and the top ten take roughly 0.035%. Sequencing was carried out using naive CD4+ T cells from blood. The receptors shown here come from a man aged 30 to 39 in good health.

The table lists this clone with a few counts. The chain carries TRBV15 and TRBJ1-4, with D unresolved. This CDR3 comprises 12 residues. The V end was cut by 2 bases, the J end by 5 bases, with 3 bases between. The germline V gene encodes CDR1 LNHNV and CDR2 YYDKDF (reference sequence). The CDR3 nucleotides are TGTGCCACCAGCAGACCCAATGAAAAACTGTTTTTT. Protein product: CATSRPNEKLFF.

V and J are TRBV5-4 and TRBJ2-5; possible D gene TRBD2, 7 bases. The germline V gene has CDR1 SGHNT and CDR2 YYREEE (reference sequence). This CDR3 region has 17 residues. The V and J ends lost 2 bases and 4 bases respectively, with 21 bases between them. CDR3 amino acids: CASSLAIRGGGRETQYF. CDR3 sequence (DNA): TGTGCCAGCAGCTTAGCTATTAGGGGGGGAGGTAGAGAGACCCAGTACTTC.

This chain uses TRBV5-1 with TRBJ1-6; TRBD1 matches at 8 bases. From germline, CDR1 is SGHRS and CDR2 YFSETQ. CDR3 length: 15 amino acids. V lost 4 bases, J lost 7 bases, and 7 bases stayed unmatched. The CDR3 DNA reads as TGCGCCAGCAGCCTCGACAGGGGCCGGAATTCACCCCTCCACTTT. Its protein product is CASSLDRGRNSPLHF.

The V and J genes are TRBV6-1 and TRBJ1-2; TRBD1 is a possible D gene (5 bases). This CDR3 has 14 residues. Trimming pared 5 bases from V and 4 bases from J, leaving 14 bases between. CDR1 and CDR2 (germline): MNHNS, SASEGT. CDR3 DNA sequence: TGTGCCAGCAGTACGAAATCCGACAGCTATGGCTACACCTTC. It specifies CASSTKSDSYGYTF.

This clone came up a few times. The chain combines TRBV15 with TRBJ1-5; D remains ambiguous. This CDR3 is built from 14 residues. Germline loops: CDR1 LNHNV, CDR2 YYDKDF (reference sequence). Trimming removed 1 base at V and 0 bases at J, with 4 bases between. DNA of the CDR3: TGTGCCACCAGCAGAGGTCATAGCAATCAGCCCCAGCATTTT. Translating it yields CATSRGHSNQPQHF.

This clone appeared a few times. The rearrangement links TRBV27 to TRBJ2-7, with D perhaps matching TRBD1 (5 bases). Germline V gene sequence: CDR1 MNHEY, CDR2 SMNVEV (reference sequence). This CDR3 region has 13 residues. Written as DNA, the CDR3 is TGTGACTCAGACCGGGCGGACACCTACGAGCAGTACGTC. Translation: CDSDRADTYEQYV.

The rearrangement joins TRBV4-1 to TRBJ1-2; a weak D match, TRBD1 (5 bases). V gave up 4 bases and J gave up 6 bases, with 18 bases separating them. This CDR3 contains 15 residues. Germline values: CDR1 MGHRA, CDR2 YSYEKL. This chain's CDR3 is CASSREGGTGDGYTF. DNA for the CDR3: TGCGCCAGCAGCCGGGAGGGTGGAACAGGAGATGGCTACACCTTC.

CDR3 loop: CASSAGSRSPETQYF. The DNA for the CDR3 is TGTGCCAGCAGCGCCGGGTCTCGGTCCCCAGAGACCCAGTACTTC. This chain joins TRBV9 and TRBJ2-5; D is unclear. With 3 bases removed from V and 4 bases from J, the gap between germline ends came to 16 bases. This CDR3 has 15 amino acids. In germline, CDR1 is SGDLS, CDR2 YYNGEE.

This clone was seen only a few times. The chain uses TRBV9 and TRBJ2-1; 9 positions match TRBD1. The trim removed 0 bases at V and 4 bases at J, leaving 5 bases unmatched. The CDR3 is made up of 16 amino acids. CDR1 is SGDLS and CDR2 is YYNGEE in the germline V gene. The CDR3 sequence: CASSVGSGQGYNEQFF. CDR3 in DNA: TGTGCCAGCAGCGTAGGTTCGGGACAGGGTTACAATGAGCAGTTCTTC.

The sample holds a few counts of this clone. The chain recombines TRBV23-1 with TRBJ2-1, with D possibly being TRBD2 (6 bases). TRBV23-1 is sorted into the ORF group, with uncertain function. The length of the CDR3 is 17 residues. V gave up 4 bases and J gave up 1 base, with 17 bases separating them. The CDR3 region has the DNA TGCGCCAGCAGTCGGGACTGGCCACGGGGGTCCTACAATGAGCAGTTCTTC. Amino acids: CASSRDWPRGSYNEQFF.

The chain carries TRBV2 and TRBJ2-7; D remains unclear. V was clipped by 6 bases and J by 4 bases, with 4 bases between them. Germline assignment: CDR1 SNHLY and CDR2 FYNNEI. This CDR3 has 10 residues. CDR3: CASRAYEQYV. As DNA, the CDR3 is TGTGCCAGCAGGGCATACGAGCAGTACGTC.

V and J are TRBV7-2 and TRBJ2-5; D is undetermined. V shed 6 bases and J shed 5 bases, with 10 bases lying between them. Germline CDR1 and CDR2: SGHTA and FQGNSA. The CDR3 spans 12 residues. The CDR3 bases are TGTGCCAGCAGTCCTGCCTGGGAGACCCAGTACTTC. Translating gives CASSPAWETQYF.

The gene calls are TRBV7-9 and TRBJ1-1; the D gene is possibly TRBD1 (6 bases). The CDR3 extends over 14 amino acids. The germline V gene has CDR1 SEHNR and CDR2 FQNEAQ (reference sequence). V lost 7 bases and J 5 bases, leaving 17 bases between the germline ends. CDR3 in amino acids: CASTFKDRRTEAFF. The CDR3 DNA reads TGTGCCAGCACCTTTAAAGACAGGCGTACTGAAGCTTTCTTT.

V gene TRBV7-9 combines with J gene TRBJ2-1; D call uncertain. V was pared by 4 bases and J by 0 bases, with 10 bases between. This CDR3 contains 15 residues. CDR1 and CDR2 from the germline V gene are SEHNR and FQNEAQ (reference sequence). CDR3 amino acids: CASSSPGFSYNEQFF. The DNA for the CDR3 is TGTGCCAGCAGCTCGCCGGGCTTCTCCTACAATGAGCAGTTCTTC.

This chain links TRBV7-9 with TRBJ2-5, with 8 bases aligning to TRBD1. The CDR3 contains 19 residues. CDR1 and CDR2 (germline): SEHNR, FQNEAQ (reference sequence). The V and J ends lost 5 bases and 3 bases, in that order; junction bases with no gene match: 20. In DNA, the CDR3 is TGTGCCAGCAGCGCGGTCCGACTCAGGGGGCCACTCCGGAAAGAGACCCAGTACTTC. Residues: CASSAVRLRGPLRKETQYF.

This chain connects TRBV14 to TRBJ1-2; TRBD1 agrees at 7 bases. V was pared by 6 bases and J by 0 bases, with 10 bases of the junction left unmatched. The germline V gene encodes CDR1 SGHDN and CDR2 FVKESK. The CDR3 has 16 amino acids. The CDR3 DNA sequence: TGTGCCAGCAGAAGTGGAACAGGGACAGCTAACTATGGCTACACCTTC. Translated, it gives CASRSGTGTANYGYTF.

CDR3 nucleotides: TGCAGTGCGACAGGGCCCGGGGAGCTGTTTTTT. This encodes CSATGPGELFF. The chain recombines TRBV20-1 with TRBJ2-2; 7 bases fit TRBD1. The V and J ends lost 6 bases and 6 bases, in that order; junction bases with no gene match: 1. The CDR3 loop spans 11 amino acids. Per the germline V gene, CDR1 is DFQATT and CDR2 is SNEGSKA (reference sequence).

This clone has more than one count but fewer than ten. This chain connects TRBV20-1 to TRBJ1-5, with D uncertain. The V end lost 7 bases, the J end lost 5 bases, and 9 bases lay between the germline ends. CDR1 is DFQATT, CDR2 SNEGSKA, per germline (reference sequence). This CDR3 contains 11 residues. CDR3 amino acids: CSVGVHQPQHF. The CDR3 coding sequence is TGCAGTGTCGGGGTCCATCAGCCCCAGCATTTT.

The CDR3 DNA reads as TGTGCCAGCTCACTCGGACAGGAATTACTCGAGCAGTACGTC. Residues: CASSLGQELLEQYV. The J gene is TRBJ2-7, the V gene TRBV18, with 7 bases aligning to TRBD1. Germline loops: CDR1 KGHSH, CDR2 LQKENI. This CDR3 has 14 residues. V was clipped by 4 bases and J by 6 bases; unmatched bases: 9.

This clone was found a few times. The sample contains more than one DNA sequence encoding this CDR3. The chain is built from TRBV6-5 and TRBJ2-5; no clear D. Deletions cut 6 bases from V and 2 bases from J, with 7 bases between. The CDR3 length is 12 residues. CDR1 is MNHEY, CDR2 SVGAGI, per germline. The CDR3, as DNA: TGTGCCAGCAGCCGTCTTCAAGAGACCCAGTACTTC. Its protein is CASSRLQETQYF.

The chain uses TRBV2 and TRBJ2-2; 8 nucleotides line up with TRBD2. This CDR3 is built from 13 residues. J gave up 6 bases and V 7 bases, and 4 bases lay outside the gene matches. CDR1 is SNHLY, CDR2 FYNNEI, per germline. The CDR3 DNA reads TGTGCCAGCATTGCGGGAGGCCCCGGGGAGCTGTTTTTT. The encoded protein is CASIAGGPGELFF.

This clone turned up a few times. The CDR3 is CASSLAEILNTEAFF. The CDR3 DNA sequence: TGTGCCAGCAGCTTAGCTGAAATCCTGAACACTGAAGCTTTCTTT. The chain combines TRBV7-9 with TRBJ1-1; no clear D. CDR1 and CDR2 (germline): SEHNR, FQNEAQ (reference sequence). There are 15 residues in the CDR3. The V end lost 0 bases, the J end lost 0 bases, and 8 bases lay between the germline ends.

This clone turned up a few times. The chain is built from TRBV11-2 and TRBJ2-3; D may match TRBD1 or TRBD2 (5 bases each). There are 12 residues in the CDR3. V shed 5 bases and J shed 8 bases, with 11 bases lying between them. Germline CDR1 SGHAT, CDR2 FQNNGV. The CDR3 region is CASSLGVGTQYF. Written as DNA, the CDR3 is TGTGCCAGCAGCCTGGGGGTCGGTACGCAGTATTTT.

V usage is TRBV19 and J usage is TRBJ2-7; a weak D match, TRBD2 (6 bases). This CDR3 is built from 12 residues. Germline CDR1 and CDR2: LNHDA and SQIVND (reference sequence). The V gene lost 10 bases and the J gene lost 6 bases, with 16 bases spanning the gap. The CDR3 DNA follows: TGTGCCACTCAAAGGGCGGGGTTCGAGCAGTACTTC. Amino acid sequence: CATQRAGFEQYF.

This sequence joins TRBV5-6 and TRBJ1-2, with D perhaps TRBD1 (6 bases). Germline values: CDR1 SGHDT, CDR2 YYEEEE. The V and J ends lost 0 bases and 2 bases respectively, with 11 bases between them. CDR3 size: 15 residues. The CDR3 loop reads CASSLAQGRNYGYTF. CDR3 sequence (DNA): TGTGCCAGCAGCTTGGCTCAGGGGAGGAACTATGGCTACACCTTC.

This clone has just a few counts. The chain links TRBV5-5 to TRBJ2-1, with D hard to call. The CDR3 is made up of 15 amino acids. V was cut by 4 bases and J by 4 bases, with 15 bases left in between. CDR1 SGHKS and CDR2 YYEKEE come from the germline V gene (reference sequence). This chain's CDR3 is CASSVGRNLYNEQFF. The CDR3 DNA follows: TGTGCCAGCAGCGTTGGACGAAACCTGTACAATGAGCAGTTCTTC. Drawing the rest from reference TRBV5-5 and TRBJ2-1, the complete variable domain is DAGVTQSPTHLIKTRGQQVTLRCSPISGHKSVSWYQQVLGQGPQFIFQYYEKEERGRGNFPDRFSARQFPNYSSELNVNALLLGDSALYLCASSVGRNLYNEQFFGPGTRLTVL.

The chain recombines TRBV7-8 with TRBJ2-5; 11 positions match TRBD2. The V gene end was trimmed by 1 base and the J gene end by 4 bases; junction bases not matched to a gene: 2. This CDR3 is built from 15 residues. Per germline, CDR1 SGHVS and CDR2 FQNEAQ. The CDR3 coding sequence is TGTGCCAGCAGCTTAGTAGCGGGAGGGCGAGAGACCCAGTACTTC. Its translation: CASSLVAGGRETQYF. Looking up the rest from reference TRBV7-8 and TRBJ2-5 gives the full variable domain: GAGVSQSPRYKVAKRGQDVALRCDPISGHVSLFWYQQALGQGPEFLTYFQNEAQLDKSGLPSDRFFAERPEGSVSTLKIQRTQQEDSAVYLCASSLVAGGRETQYFGPGTRLLVL.

This clone was observed a few times. The CDR3 region has the DNA TGTGCCAGCAGCTTCCCGGGGGGACCCACAGATACGCAGTATTTT. Protein: CASSFPGGPTDTQYF. The chain links TRBV5-4 to TRBJ2-3, with TRBD2 matching over 7 bases. The CDR3 has 15 residues. CDR1 and CDR2 from the germline V gene are SGHNT and YYREEE (reference sequence). Trimming took 2 bases from V and 2 from J; bases not matched to a gene: 5. Complete variable domain (other parts from reference TRBV5-4 and TRBJ2-3): ETGVTQSPTHLIKTRGQQVTLRCSSQSGHNTVSWYQQALGQGPQFIFQYYREEENGRGNFPPRFSGLQFPNYSSELNVNALELDDSALYLCASSFPGGPTDTQYFGPGTRLTVL.

The sample holds a few counts of this clone. V and J are TRBV14 and TRBJ1-3, with D possibly matching TRBD1 (6 bases). Germline CDR1 reads SGHDN; CDR2 reads FVKESK. V was trimmed by 1 base and J by 10 bases, leaving 14 bases between them. The CDR3 sequence is 14 residues long. CDR3 bases: TGTGCCAGCAGCCAAGTTGGACAGCGTGGAACCATATATTTT. It codes for CASSQVGQRGTIYF.

This chain uses TRBV27 with TRBJ1-1, with D perhaps matching TRBD1 (6 bases). Trimming stripped 9 bases from V and 1 base from J, with 33 bases between. The CDR3 sequence is 20 residues long. CDR1 and CDR2 from the germline V gene are MNHEY and SMNVEV (reference sequence). As DNA, the CDR3 is TGTGCCAGGAGTCCGACCATCGGGGGCGCAGGGCCGCGACCGAACACTGAAGCTTTCTTT. Its translation is CARSPTIGGAGPRPNTEAFF.